Listed below are T cell receptor beta chains from one sample, sequenced in a study of blood T cell repertoires in COVID-19. Profiled with immunoSEQ multiplex PCR; TCRdb holds only in-frame clones, not every one. The sample lists 200,000 to 250,000 clones, around 85% occurring once. The specimen was peripheral blood. The receptors shown here come from a woman aged 70-85 years with COVID-19, enrolled during active disease. Each CDR3 is given with its conserved first and last residue. A D gene is named only where the DNA matches it firmly. A clone size is listed for some rows: how often the clone was seen (once, few, many), or a class if it is expanded.

j_call	clone_size	v_call	d_call	cdr3_aa	cdr3_nt
TRBJ2-1	NA	TRBV30	NA	CAWSVSTSKFF	TGTGCCTGGAGTGTATCTACTAGTAAATTCTTC
TRBJ1-2	few	TRBV7-2	NA	CASSLARDGQGYTF	TGTGCCAGCAGCCTGGCGAGAGACGGACAGGGCTACACCTTC
TRBJ2-3	few	TRBV19	NA	CASGQGAETPPDTQYF	TGTGCCAGCGGTCAAGGAGCGGAGACCCCTCCGGATACGCAGTATTTT
TRBJ1-2	NA	TRBV19	NA	CASSISAGGVYGYTF	TGTGCCAGTAGTATCTCGGCAGGAGGGGTCTATGGCTACACCTTC
TRBJ2-3	NA	TRBV7-6	TRBD2	CASSSPGLAGGRTDTQYF	TGTGCCAGCAGCTCCCCGGGACTAGCGGGGGGGCGGACAGATACGCAGTATTTT
TRBJ1-2	NA	TRBV29-1	NA	CSVRSGGLGDYGYTF	TGCAGCGTTCGATCGGGGGGGCTGGGTGACTATGGCTACACCTTC
TRBJ1-2	few	TRBV5-6	TRBD1	CASSTRTGYGYTF	TGTGCCAGCAGCACAAGGACAGGGTACGGCTACACCTTC
TRBJ2-3	NA	TRBV21-1	NA	CASLTQSGSKGAQYF	TGTGCCAGCCTCACCCAAAGCGGGTCCAAGGGTGCGCAGTATTTT
TRBJ2-1	NA	TRBV2	TRBD2	CASMLRGGYNEQFF	TGTGCCAGCATGTTGCGGGGGGGCTACAATGAGCAGTTCTTC
TRBJ1-6	few	TRBV6-5	NA	CASSWFRGSYNSPLHF	TGTGCCAGCAGTTGGTTCAGGGGCTCCTATAATTCACCCCTCCACTTT
TRBJ1-4	NA	TRBV5-1	NA	CASSPGGGRMLNEKLFF	TGCGCCAGCAGCCCCGGCGGCGGTCGGATGCTTAATGAAAAACTGTTTTTT
TRBJ2-7	NA	TRBV7-3	NA	CASSFPGTPSEQYF	TGTGCCAGCAGCTTCCCCGGGACTCCCTCCGAGCAGTACTTC
TRBJ2-1	NA	TRBV6-2/TRBV6-3	TRBD2	CASSGLAGGSYNEQFF	TGTGCCAGCAGTGGACTAGCGGGAGGATCCTACAATGAGCAGTTCTTC
TRBJ1-2	few	TRBV21-1	NA	CASSINRGPGGYTF	TGTGCCAGCAGCATTAACAGGGGCCCAGGTGGCTACACCTTC
TRBJ1-2	NA	TRBV7-9	TRBD1	CASSPTGLYGYTF	TGTGCCAGCAGCCCGACAGGGCTCTATGGCTACACCTTC
TRBJ2-7	NA	TRBV7-9	TRBD2	CASSFSTLSGDSYEQYF	TGTGCCAGCAGCTTTTCCACATTAAGCGGGGACTCCTACGAGCAGTACTTC
TRBJ1-3	NA	TRBV6-1	NA	CASSEFGTGNTIYF	TGTGCCAGCAGTGAATTTGGCACTGGAAACACCATATATTTT
TRBJ1-1	NA	TRBV6-5	NA	CASSYSGGFDTEAFF	TGTGCCAGCAGTTACTCGGGGGGGTTCGACACTGAAGCTTTCTTT
TRBJ2-5	NA	TRBV11-3	TRBD2	CASSSRIRTSGGETQYF	TGTGCCAGCAGCTCCCGCATCCGGACTAGCGGGGGAGAGACCCAGTACTTC
TRBJ2-7	few	TRBV3-1/TRBV3-2	TRBD1	CASSRDLGQEYEQYF	TGTGCCAGCAGCCGTGACCTGGGACAGGAGTACGAGCAGTACTTC
TRBJ2-1	NA	TRBV19	TRBD1	CASSLYSGTGASNEQFF	TGTGCCAGTAGTCTTTATTCCGGGACAGGGGCCTCCAATGAGCAGTTCTTC
TRBJ1-5	NA	TRBV12-3/TRBV12-4	NA	CASSRGNQPQHF	TGTGCCAGCTCTAGAGGCAATCAGCCCCAGCATTTT
TRBJ1-6	NA	TRBV3-1/TRBV3-2	TRBD1	CASSLGQGRLPLHF	TGTGCCAGCAGCCTCGGACAGGGAAGGTTACCCCTCCACTTT